Reported below is one TCR beta chain. This clone appeared a single time. Its antigen has not been determined. One base away there is no much larger clone; base qualities are not given. CDR1 and CDR2 (SGHDT, YYEEEE) derive from the germline V gene. There are 16 amino acids in the CDR3, from cysteine to phenylalanine inclusive. Solely the CDR3 DNA is kept, with 48 bases framed from the first base. Ends trimmed: V by 5 bases, J by 3 bases; bases unmatched to a gene: 10. This entry comes from a study of shared clonotypes between healthy human individuals (dated by TCRdb to 2018 to 2020). Context from the whole study: Three men and a couple of women, aged 18 to 49 years, made up the cohort. For each donor, CD4 naive and CD4 memory were each run on three plates, CD8 naive on two plates, and CD8 memory on one plate. To estimate repertoire size and how much clonotype sharing occurs between individuals, the study deeply sequenced the blood TCR repertoires of about five healthy adults. To increase sequencing depth and limit assay-specific biases, different laboratories used diverse techniques to prepare libraries and sequence TCR repertoires. Between about 0.85 and 10 billion PBMCs per donor were obtained by leukapheresis. Points the paper makes about the study in general: Only blood was sampled, and tissue TCR repertoires likely differ from those in blood. Because the study included a small number of donors, the genetic and exposure-history diversity represented was limited. Pairwise subsampling led to the expectation that sequencing depth would affect the degree of clonotype sharing among donors. Across a few donors, approximately 5% of naive CD4, approximately 4% of naive CD8, 2.3% of memory CD4, and over 0.35% of memory CD8 clonotypes were shared. Incomplete sequencing was indicated by rarefaction of sorted-subset datasets, despite the large sequencing depth. Compared with non-shared clonotypes, the clonotypes found in all four sorted-subset donors had higher generation probabilities. Naive subsets generally had larger estimated clonotype richness than memory subsets.

Using the deep immunoSEQ assay, multiplex PCR amplified TCR CDR3 regions from genomic DNA. For each cell subset, the extracted genomic DNA was distributed evenly across all wells of several immunoSEQ 96-well plates, and each plate served as one replicate. For sorted subsets, about 210 ng of genomic DNA, equivalent to around 29,000 T cell genomes, went into each replicate PCR. The purified libraries were quantified using a Qubit 3.0 fluorometer, sized with a Bioanalyzer 2100, and then quantified again using the KAPA Library Quantification kit. Every immunoSEQ 96-well plate was sequenced on a dedicated single-read 150-cycle Illumina NextSeq 550 flow cell. Turning to the authors' computational methods: Because only junctional sequences without quality scores were contained in the immunoSEQ output, filtering matching that applied to full-length reads could not be performed. To assign V/J genes and CDR3, sequences were annotated against IMGT germline references using PyIR, a Python wrapper for IgBLAST v1.9. Reads were removed for weak V/J assignments (E-value above 1e-6), missing CDR3, stop codons, out-of-frame junctions, or ambiguous translated residues. V3J clonotypes were defined as sequences sharing an identical inferred V gene, J gene, and CDR3 amino acid sequence. Percentage overlap between repertoires was computed as shared unique clonotypes divided by the size of the smaller repertoire. Repertoire richness was assessed with RTK rarefaction, the Chao1 estimator, and Recon v2.1 estimates of unobserved clonotypes. For all TCRbeta clonotypes obtained by the gDNA method from a handful of donors, generation probabilities were computed with OLGA. TCRdb took over this immuneACCESS table, retaining in-frame rearrangements with V and J assigned. Such tables are incomplete; in checked studies, under half of the missing clones stem from an unresolved V gene, and the remainder is unexplained. The V and J calls and the clone size are those of that table, but D and trimming were determined from the DNA. This sample is represented by more than 1.2 million clones; just under 99% of them were singletons. The ten most abundant clones make up about 0.4% of the sample.

Healthy HIV-negative adults with no recently reported acute infections or vaccinations were included as donors. Every donor was a Caucasian adult living in Nashville, Tennessee, USA. Magnetic negative selection was used to enrich CD4+ T cells, after which naive cells were positively selected on CD45RA and the negative fraction became the memory subset. After blood collection by leukapheresis, PBMCs were isolated using Ficoll-Histopaque density gradient centrifugation and then cryopreserved in the vapor phase of liquid nitrogen. Purity and quantity of every magnetically sorted T cell population were checked by analytical flow cytometry. Genomic DNA was isolated from every sorted fraction and measured by UV absorbance on a Nanodrop 2000c.

This chain is built from TRBV5-6 and TRBJ2-7; 11 central bases correspond to TRBD2. The material sequenced was naive CD4+ T cells sorted from blood. What this sample's cell subset or site label stands for: CD45RA+ positively selected. This clonotype was sampled from a man aged 25 to 45 in good health. The DNA sequence follows: TGTGCCAGCAGATTAAGGACTAGCGGGTGGGACTACGAGCAGTACTTC. Its product reads: CASRLRTSGWDYEQYF.